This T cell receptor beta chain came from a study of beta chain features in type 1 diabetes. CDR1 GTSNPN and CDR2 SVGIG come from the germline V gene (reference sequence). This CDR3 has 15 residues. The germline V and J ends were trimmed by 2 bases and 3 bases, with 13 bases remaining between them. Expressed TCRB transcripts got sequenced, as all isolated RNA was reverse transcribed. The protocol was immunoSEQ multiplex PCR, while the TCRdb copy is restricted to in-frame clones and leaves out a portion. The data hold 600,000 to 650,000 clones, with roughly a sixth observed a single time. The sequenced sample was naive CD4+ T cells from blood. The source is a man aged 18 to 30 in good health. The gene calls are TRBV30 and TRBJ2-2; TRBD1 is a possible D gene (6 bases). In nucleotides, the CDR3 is TGTGCCTGGAGTACCCAGGGGATATACACCGGGGAGCTGTTTTTT. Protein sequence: CAWSTQGIYTGELFF. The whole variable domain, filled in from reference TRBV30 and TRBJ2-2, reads SQTIHQWPATLVQPVGSPLSLECTVEGTSNPNLYWYRQAAGRGLQLLFYSVGIGQISSEVPQNLSASRPQDRQFILSSKKLLLSDSGFYLCAWSTQGIYTGELFFGEGSRLTVL.